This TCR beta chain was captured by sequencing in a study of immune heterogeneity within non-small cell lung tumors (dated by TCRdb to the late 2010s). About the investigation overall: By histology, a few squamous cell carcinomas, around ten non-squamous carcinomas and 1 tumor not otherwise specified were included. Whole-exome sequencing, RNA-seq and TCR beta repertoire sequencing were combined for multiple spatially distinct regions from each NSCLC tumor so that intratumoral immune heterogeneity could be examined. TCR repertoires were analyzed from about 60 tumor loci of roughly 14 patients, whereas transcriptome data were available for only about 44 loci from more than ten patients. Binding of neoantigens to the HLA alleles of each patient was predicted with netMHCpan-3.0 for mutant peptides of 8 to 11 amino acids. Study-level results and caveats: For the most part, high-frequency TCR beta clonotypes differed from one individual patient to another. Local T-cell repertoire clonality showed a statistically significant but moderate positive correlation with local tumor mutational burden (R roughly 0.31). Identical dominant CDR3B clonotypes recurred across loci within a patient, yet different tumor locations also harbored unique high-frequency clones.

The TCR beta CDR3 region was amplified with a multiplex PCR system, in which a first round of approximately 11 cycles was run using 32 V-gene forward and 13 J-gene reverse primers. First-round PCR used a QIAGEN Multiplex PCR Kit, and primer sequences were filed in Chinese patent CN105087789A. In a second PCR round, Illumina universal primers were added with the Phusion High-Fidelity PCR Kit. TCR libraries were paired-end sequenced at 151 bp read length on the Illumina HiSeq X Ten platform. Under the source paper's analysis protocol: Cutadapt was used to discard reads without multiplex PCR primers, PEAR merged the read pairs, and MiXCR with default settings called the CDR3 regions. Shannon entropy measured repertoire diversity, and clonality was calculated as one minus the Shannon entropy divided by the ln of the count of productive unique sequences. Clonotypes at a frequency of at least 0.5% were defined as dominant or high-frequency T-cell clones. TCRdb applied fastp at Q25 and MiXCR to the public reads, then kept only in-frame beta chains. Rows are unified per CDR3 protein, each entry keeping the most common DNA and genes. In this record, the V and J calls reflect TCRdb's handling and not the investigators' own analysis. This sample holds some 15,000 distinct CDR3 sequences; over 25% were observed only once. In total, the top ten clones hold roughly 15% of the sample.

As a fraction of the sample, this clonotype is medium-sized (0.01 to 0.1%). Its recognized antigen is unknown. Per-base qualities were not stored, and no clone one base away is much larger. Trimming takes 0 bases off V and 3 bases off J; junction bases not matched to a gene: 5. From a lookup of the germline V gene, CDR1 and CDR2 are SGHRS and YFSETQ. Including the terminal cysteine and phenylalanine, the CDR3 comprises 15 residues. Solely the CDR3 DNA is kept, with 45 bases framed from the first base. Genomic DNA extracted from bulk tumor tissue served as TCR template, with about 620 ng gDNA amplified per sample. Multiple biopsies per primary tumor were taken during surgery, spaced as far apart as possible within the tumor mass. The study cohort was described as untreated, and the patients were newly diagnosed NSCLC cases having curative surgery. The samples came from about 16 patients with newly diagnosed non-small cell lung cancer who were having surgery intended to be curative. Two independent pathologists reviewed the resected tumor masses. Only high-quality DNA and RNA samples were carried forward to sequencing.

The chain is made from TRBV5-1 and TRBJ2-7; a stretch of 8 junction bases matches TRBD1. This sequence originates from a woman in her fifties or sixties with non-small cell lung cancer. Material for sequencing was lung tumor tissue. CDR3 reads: CASSLEAGGGYEQYF. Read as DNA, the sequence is TGCGCCAGCAGCTTGGAGGCAGGGGGCGGCTACGAGCAGTACTTC.